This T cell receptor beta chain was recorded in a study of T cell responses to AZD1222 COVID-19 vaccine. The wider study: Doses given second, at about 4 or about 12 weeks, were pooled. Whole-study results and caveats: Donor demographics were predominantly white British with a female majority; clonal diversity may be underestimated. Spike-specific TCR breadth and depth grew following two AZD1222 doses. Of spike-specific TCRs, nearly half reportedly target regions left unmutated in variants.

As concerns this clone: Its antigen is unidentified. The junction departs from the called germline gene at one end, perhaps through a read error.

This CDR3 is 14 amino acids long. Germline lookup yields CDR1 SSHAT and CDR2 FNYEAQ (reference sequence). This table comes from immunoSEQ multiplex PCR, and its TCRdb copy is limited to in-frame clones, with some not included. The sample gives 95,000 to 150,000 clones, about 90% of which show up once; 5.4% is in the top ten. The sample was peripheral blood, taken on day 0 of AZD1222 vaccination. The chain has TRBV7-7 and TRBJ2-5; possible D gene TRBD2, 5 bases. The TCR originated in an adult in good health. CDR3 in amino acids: CASSLSGQMETQYF. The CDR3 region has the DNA TGTGCTAGCAGCTTAAGCGGCCAGATGGAGACCCAGTACTTC.